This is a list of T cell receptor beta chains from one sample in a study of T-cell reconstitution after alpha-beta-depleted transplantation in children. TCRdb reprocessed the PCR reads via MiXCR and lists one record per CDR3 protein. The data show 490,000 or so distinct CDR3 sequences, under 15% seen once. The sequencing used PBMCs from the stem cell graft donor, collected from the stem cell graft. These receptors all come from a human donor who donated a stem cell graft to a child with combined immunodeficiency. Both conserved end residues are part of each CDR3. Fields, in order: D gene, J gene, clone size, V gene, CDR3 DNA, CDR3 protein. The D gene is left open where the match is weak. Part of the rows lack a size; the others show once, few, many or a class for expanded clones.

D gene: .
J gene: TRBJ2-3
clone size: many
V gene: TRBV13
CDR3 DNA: TGTGCCAGCAGCTTAGGGGAGGTCAGGGGTACAGATACGCAGTATTTT
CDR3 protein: CASSLGEVRGTDTQYF

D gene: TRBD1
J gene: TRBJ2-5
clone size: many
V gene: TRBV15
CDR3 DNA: TGTGCCACCAGCAGCGTAGGGACAGCTTGGGAGACCCAGTACTTC
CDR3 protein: CATSSVGTAWETQYF

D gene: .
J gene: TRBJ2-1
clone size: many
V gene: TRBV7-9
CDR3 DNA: TGTGCCAGCAGCCGAACGGGGATCGATGAGCAGTTCTTC
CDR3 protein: CASSRTGIDEQFF

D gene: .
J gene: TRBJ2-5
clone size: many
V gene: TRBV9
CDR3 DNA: TGTGCCAGCAGCGTAGGGGGTCTTAAGACCCAGTACTTC
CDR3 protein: CASSVGGLKTQYF

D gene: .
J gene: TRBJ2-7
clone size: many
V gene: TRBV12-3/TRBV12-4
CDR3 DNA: TGCGCCAGCAGCTTGGCCGGGGGCTACGAGCAGTACTTC
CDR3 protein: CASSLAGGYEQYF

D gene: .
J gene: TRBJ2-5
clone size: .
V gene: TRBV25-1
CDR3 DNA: TGTGCCAGCAGTGAAAAGTGGGGCAGCCAAGAGACCCAGTACTTC
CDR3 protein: CASSEKWGSQETQYF

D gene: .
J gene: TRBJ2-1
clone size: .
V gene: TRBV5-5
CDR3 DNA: TGTGCCAGCAGCGCGGAACCGGGACGACCGTTCTTC
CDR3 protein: CASSAEPGRPFF

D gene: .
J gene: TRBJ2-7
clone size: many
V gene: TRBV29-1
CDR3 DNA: TGCAGCGTTAGTGCTGGGAGGGGGACTTACGAGCAGTACTTC
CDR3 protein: CSVSAGRGTYEQYF

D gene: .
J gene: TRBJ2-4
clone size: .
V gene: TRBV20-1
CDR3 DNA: TGCAGTGCCCCGGGGGGCGGTAACATTCAGTACTTC
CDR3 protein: CSAPGGGNIQYF

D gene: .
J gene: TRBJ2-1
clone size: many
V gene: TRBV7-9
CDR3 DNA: TGTGCCAGCAGCCTCCAGTACAATGAGCAGTTCTTC
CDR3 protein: CASSLQYNEQFF

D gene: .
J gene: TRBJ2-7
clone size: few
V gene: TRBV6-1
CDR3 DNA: TGTGCCAGCAAGGAGGGAGGCTCCTACGAGCAGTACTTC
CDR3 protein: CASKEGGSYEQYF

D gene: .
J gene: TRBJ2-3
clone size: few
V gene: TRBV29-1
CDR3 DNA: TGCAGCGTTGATCCCACGTACACAGATACGCAGTATTTT
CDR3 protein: CSVDPTYTDTQYF

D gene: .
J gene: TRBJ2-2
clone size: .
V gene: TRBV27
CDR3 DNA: TGTGCCAGCAGTTATGTCGGCGGGGAGCTGTTTTTT
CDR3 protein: CASSYVGGELFF

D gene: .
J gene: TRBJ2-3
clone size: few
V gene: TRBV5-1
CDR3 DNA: TGCGCCAGCAGCTTCGGCCTTGAGGGACTCAACACAGATACGCAGTATTTT
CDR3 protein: CASSFGLEGLNTDTQYF

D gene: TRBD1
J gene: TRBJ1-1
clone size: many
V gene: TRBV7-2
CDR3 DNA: TGTGCCAGCAGCTTTAGCAGGGGGCTGAACACTGAAGCTTTCTTT
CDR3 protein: CASSFSRGLNTEAFF

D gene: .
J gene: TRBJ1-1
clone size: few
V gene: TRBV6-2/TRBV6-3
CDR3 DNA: TGTGCCAGCAGTTACCAGTTGGGGAACACTGAAGCTTTCTTT
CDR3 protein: CASSYQLGNTEAFF

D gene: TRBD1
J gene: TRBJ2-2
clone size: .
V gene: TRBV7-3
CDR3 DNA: TGTGCCAGCAGCTTAAGCGGGACAGGGAAATCTCCCGGGGAGCTGTTTTTT
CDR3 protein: CASSLSGTGKSPGELFF

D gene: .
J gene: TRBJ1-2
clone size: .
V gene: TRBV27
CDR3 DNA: TGTGCCAGCAGTTTAAGATCCCACGTCGGCTACACCTTC
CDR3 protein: CASSLRSHVGYTF

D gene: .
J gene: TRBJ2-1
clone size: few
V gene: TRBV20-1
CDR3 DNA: TGCAGTGCCACTGACGCGAGCTCCTACAATGAGCAGTTCTTC
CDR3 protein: CSATDASSYNEQFF

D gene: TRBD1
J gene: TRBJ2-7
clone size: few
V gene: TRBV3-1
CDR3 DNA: TGTGCCAGCAGCCAGTGGACAGGGTCTGGCGAGCAGTACTTC
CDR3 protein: CASSQWTGSGEQYF

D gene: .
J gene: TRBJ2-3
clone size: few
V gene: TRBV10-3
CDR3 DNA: TGTGCCATCAGTGGGACCGGGACGGACACAGATACGCAGTATTTT
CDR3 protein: CAISGTGTDTDTQYF

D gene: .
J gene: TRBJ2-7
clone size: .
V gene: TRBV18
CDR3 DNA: TGTGCCAGCTCAGCGGGACGGGACTACGAGCAGTACTTC
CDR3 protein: CASSAGRDYEQYF

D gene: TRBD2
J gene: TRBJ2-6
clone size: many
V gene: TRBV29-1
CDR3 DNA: TGCAGCGTTGAATTCCAGGGAGGGATCTCTGGGGCCAACGTCCTGACTTTC
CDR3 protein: CSVEFQGGISGANVLTF

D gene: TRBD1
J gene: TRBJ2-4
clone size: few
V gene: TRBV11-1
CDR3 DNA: TGTGCCAGCAGCCTCGGACCGTGGACAGGGGAAGCCAAAAACATTCAGTACTTC
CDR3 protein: CASSLGPWTGEAKNIQYF

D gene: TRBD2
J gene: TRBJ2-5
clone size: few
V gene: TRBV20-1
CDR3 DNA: TGCAGTGCTAGAGTGGGGACTAGCGGGAGTAGAGAGACCCAGTACTTC
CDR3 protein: CSARVGTSGSRETQYF

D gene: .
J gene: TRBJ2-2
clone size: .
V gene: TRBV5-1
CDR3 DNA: TGCGCCAGCAGCCCATGGTCGACACCGAACACCGGGGAGCTGTTTTTT
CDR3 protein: CASSPWSTPNTGELFF

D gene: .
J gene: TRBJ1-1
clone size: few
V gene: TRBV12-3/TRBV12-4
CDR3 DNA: TGTGCCAGCATACCTTCGGGGGTTATTGAAGCTTTCTTT
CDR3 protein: CASIPSGVIEAFF

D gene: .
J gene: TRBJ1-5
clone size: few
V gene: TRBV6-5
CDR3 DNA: TGTGCCAGCAGTTACGGGGGAGCCCAGCCCCAGCATTTT
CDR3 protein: CASSYGGAQPQHF

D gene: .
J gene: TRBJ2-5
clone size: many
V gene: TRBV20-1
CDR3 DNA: TGCAGTGCTAGAGATTTGGACCGAGCCAGCCGGCAGTACTTC
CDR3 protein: CSARDLDRASRQYF

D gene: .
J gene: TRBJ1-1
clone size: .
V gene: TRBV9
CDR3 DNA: TGTGCCAGCAGCCCTACCGGGGAGAACACTGAAGCTTTCTTT
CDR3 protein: CASSPTGENTEAFF

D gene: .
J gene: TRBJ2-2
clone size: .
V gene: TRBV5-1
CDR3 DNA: TGCGCCAGCAGCTTGGCCAGCGCAGTTTCCACCGGGGAGCTGTTTTTT
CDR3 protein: CASSLASAVSTGELFF

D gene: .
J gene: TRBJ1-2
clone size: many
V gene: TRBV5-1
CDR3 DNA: TGCGCCAGCAGCTTGGGTTTCGGCTATGGCTACACCTTC
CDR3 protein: CASSLGFGYGYTF

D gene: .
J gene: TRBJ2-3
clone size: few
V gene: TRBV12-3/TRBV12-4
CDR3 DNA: TGTGCCAGCAGTTCATCCTCAAACAGGGAAAAAGCGCAGTATTTT
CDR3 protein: CASSSSSNREKAQYF

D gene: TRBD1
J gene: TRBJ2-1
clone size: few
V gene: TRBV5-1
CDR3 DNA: TGCGCCAGCGGCTCCGGGACAGGGGGTAGTAATGAGCAGTTCTTC
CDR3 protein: CASGSGTGGSNEQFF

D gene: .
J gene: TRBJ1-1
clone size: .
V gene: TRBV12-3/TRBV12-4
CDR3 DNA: TGTGCCAGCAGTTGGCGTAAAGGGTCTGAAGCTTTCTTT
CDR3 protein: CASSWRKGSEAFF

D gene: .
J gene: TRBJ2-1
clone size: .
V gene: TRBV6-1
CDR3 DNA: TGTGCCAGCGGTCTCCTGGACAATGAGCAGTTCTTC
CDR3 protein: CASGLLDNEQFF

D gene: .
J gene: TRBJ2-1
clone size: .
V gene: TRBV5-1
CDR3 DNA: TGCGCCAGCAGCTCTCTTCACGCGGGGCCTTCGAACAATGAGCAGTTCTTC
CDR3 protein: CASSSLHAGPSNNEQFF

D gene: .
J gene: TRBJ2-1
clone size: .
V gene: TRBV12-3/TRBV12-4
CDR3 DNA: TGTGCCAGCAGCATCCGGGACATCCGACAAGGAAATGAGCAGTTCTTC
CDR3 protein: CASSIRDIRQGNEQFF

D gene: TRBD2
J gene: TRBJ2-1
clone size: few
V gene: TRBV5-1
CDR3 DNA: TGCGCCAGCAGCTTAGGAGCGGGGGACTATTTAAGTATTGAGCAGTTCTTC
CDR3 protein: CASSLGAGDYLSIEQFF

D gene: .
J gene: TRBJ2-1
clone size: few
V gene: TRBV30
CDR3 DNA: TGTGCCTGGAGTGTATACACTTCCTACAATGAGCAGTTCTTC
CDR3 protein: CAWSVYTSYNEQFF

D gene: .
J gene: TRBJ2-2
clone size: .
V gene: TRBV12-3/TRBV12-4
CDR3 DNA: TGTGCCAGCAGTTTCATGGTCGGTTCCCTGATGGACACCGGGGAGCTGTTTTTT
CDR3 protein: CASSFMVGSLMDTGELFF

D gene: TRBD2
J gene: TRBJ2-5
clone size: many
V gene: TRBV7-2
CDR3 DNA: TGTGCCAGCAGCTTAAGGTTCCTGGCGGGGGAAGAGACCCAGTACTTC
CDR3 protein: CASSLRFLAGEETQYF

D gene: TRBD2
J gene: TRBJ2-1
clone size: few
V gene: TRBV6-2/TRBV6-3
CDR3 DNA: TGTGCCAGCAGCTCCCTAGCGGGAACATCGAACAATGAGCAGTTCTTC
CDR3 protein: CASSSLAGTSNNEQFF

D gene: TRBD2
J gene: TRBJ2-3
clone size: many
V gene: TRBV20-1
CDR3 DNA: TGCAGTGCTCCTCGGGAGCGGGGGGACGGAGATACGCAGTATTTT
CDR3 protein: CSAPRERGDGDTQYF

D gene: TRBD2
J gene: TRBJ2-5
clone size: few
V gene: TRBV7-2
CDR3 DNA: TGTGCCAGCAGCATACTAGCGGGAGGGGAGACCCAGTACTTC
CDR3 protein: CASSILAGGETQYF

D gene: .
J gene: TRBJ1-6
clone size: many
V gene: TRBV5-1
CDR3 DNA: TGCGCCAGCAGCCCCGTGGCAGACAATAATTCACCCCTCCACTTT
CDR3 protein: CASSPVADNNSPLHF

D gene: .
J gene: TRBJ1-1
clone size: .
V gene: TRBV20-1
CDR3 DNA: TGCAGTGCTAGAGCTGATCGGGGTTACACTGAAGCTTTCTTT
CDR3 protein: CSARADRGYTEAFF

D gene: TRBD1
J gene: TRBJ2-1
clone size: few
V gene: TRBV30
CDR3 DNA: TGTGCCTGGAGGCCCGACAGGGGGGCGTTCTTC
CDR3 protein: CAWRPDRGAFF

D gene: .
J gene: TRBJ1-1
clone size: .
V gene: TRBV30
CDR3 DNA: TGTGCCTGGAGTGTAGCCGGGGCGGTTGAAGCTTTCTTT
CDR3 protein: CAWSVAGAVEAFF

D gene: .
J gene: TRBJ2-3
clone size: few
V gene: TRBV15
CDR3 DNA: TGTGCCACCAGCAGAGATCGGGGAGCCGAGGATACGCAGTATTTT
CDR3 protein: CATSRDRGAEDTQYF

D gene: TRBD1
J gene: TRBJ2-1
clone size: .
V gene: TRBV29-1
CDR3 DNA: TGCAGCGTGGCCGGGACAGGGCTGTACAATGAGCAGTTCTTC
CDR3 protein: CSVAGTGLYNEQFF

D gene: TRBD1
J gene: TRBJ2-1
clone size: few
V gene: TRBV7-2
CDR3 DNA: TGTGCCAGCAGCCTCCTCGGGACAGGGGGCAGGAATGAGCAGTTCTTC
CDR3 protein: CASSLLGTGGRNEQFF

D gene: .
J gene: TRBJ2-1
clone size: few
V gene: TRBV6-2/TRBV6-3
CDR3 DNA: TGTGCCAGCAGTTACTCGGGACAAAGCTCCTACAATGAGCAGTTCTTC
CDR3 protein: CASSYSGQSSYNEQFF

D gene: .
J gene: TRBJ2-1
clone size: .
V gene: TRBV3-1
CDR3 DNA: TGTGCCAGCAGCCAGGGGACCTACAATGAGCAGTTCTTC
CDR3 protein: CASSQGTYNEQFF

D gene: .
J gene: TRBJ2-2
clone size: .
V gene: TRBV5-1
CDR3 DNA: TGCGCCAGCAGCTTGAGGGAATTCAGCGGGGAGCTGTTTTTT
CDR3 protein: CASSLREFSGELFF

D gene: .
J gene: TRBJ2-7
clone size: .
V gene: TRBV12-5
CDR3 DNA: TGTGCTAGTGGTTCTCCAACTTACGAGCAGTACTTC
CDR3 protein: CASGSPTYEQYF

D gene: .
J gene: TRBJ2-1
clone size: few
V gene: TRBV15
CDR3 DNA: TGTGCCACCAGCAGAGATGGGGGTAGCGATGAGCAGTTCTTC
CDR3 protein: CATSRDGGSDEQFF